The entry below describes one T cell receptor (beta chain). Its antigen has not been determined. Base qualities were left out, and no much larger clone turns up one base away. This sample is part of a study of T cell changes during pregnancy in multiple sclerosis (dated 2019 in TCRdb). In the study overall: In women with multiple sclerosis, the researchers looked at how the T cell repertoire shifted as pregnancy progressed.

Preparation of the library involved the immunoSEQ multiplex PCR assay. TCRdb took this table from immuneACCESS and kept in-frame rearrangements with V and J called. Such tables lack part of the clones; where checked against another copy, unresolved V genes explain under half of the gap, and the rest is unexplained. The sample data list around 100,000 clones, and 92% of these were observed just once. The ten top clones hold around 2.1% of the sample. The junction shows trimming of 7 bases on V and 6 bases on J, plus 16 bases between the germline ends. Reading from cysteine to phenylalanine, the CDR3 counts 14 amino acids. Only CDR3 DNA is held: 42 bases, read in frame from base 1. The germline V gene gives CDR1 as MDHEN and CDR2 as SYDVKM.

This TCR derives from a female donor with multiple sclerosis, enrolled in a pregnancy study. The chain employs TRBV28 and TRBJ1-3; the D gene is possibly TRBD1, with 5 bases matching. Sequencing was performed on peripheral blood, taken after pregnancy. The CDR3 region has the sequence CASNQPGYANTIYF. The bases are TGTGCCAGCAACCAACCAGGGTACGCAAACACCATATATTTT.